This entry lists 21 T cell receptor beta chains sequenced from one sample in a study of siplizumab effects on memory and regulatory T cells. TCRdb's copy holds only in-frame clones and misses some; the assay was immunoSEQ multiplex PCR. The sample has around 86,000 clones, 94% seen once; the top ten hold around 0.3%. Sequencing was carried out using non-Treg CD4+ T cells sorted from blood. All receptors derive from a human donor in good health.

The genes are TRBV21-1 and TRBJ2-7; the tabulated D call, TRBD1, remains unverified against the DNA. TRBV21-1 is designated a pseudogene. The CDR3 extends over 16 amino acids. CDR3 in DNA: TGTGCCAGCATCCAGCCAGGGGATAGAGATAGCTACGAGCAGTACTTC. Translating gives CASIQPGDRDSYEQYF.

This clone was counted a single time. The chain links TRBV5-1 to TRBJ2-3; 7 positions agree with TRBD1. Germline lookup yields CDR1 SGHRS and CDR2 YFSETQ. This CDR3 has 15 residues. Trimming took 0 bases from V and 0 from J; bases not matched to a gene: 1. CDR3 sequence: CASSLEGASTDTQYF. CDR3 coding DNA: TGCGCCAGCAGCTTGGAGGGGGCCAGCACAGATACGCAGTATTTT.

This clone was seen only once. The chain joins TRBV18 to TRBJ2-7; D not resolved. Per germline, CDR1 KGHSH and CDR2 LQKENI. The ends were cut back, 3 bases at V and 7 bases at J, with 7 bases in the middle. This CDR3 comprises 11 residues. CDR3 coding DNA: TGTGCCAGCTCACCGGCGGAAGAGCAGTACTTC. This codes for CASSPAEEQYF.

The V gene is TRBV6-5, the J gene TRBJ2-5; D is ambiguous. The CDR3 consists of 13 residues. Trimming cost V 2 bases and J 3 bases, with 7 bases left between them. CDR1 is MNHEY and CDR2 is SVGAGI in the germline V gene. As DNA, the CDR3 is TGTGCCAGCAGTTACACGCTAGAAGAGACCCAGTACTTC. Protein product: CASSYTLEETQYF.

The rearrangement uses TRBV21-1 and TRBJ2-1; TRBD2 is the table's D call, not checked against the DNA. TRBV21-1 is listed as a pseudogene. The CDR3 covers 20 residues. CDR3: CASSGNLREALYLFGNEQFF. CDR3 in DNA: TGTGCCAGCAGCGGGAATCTCCGGGAGGCCTTGTATTTATTTGGCAATGAGCAGTTCTTC.

This chain connects TRBV29-1 to TRBJ1-1; D gene unclear. Germline V lookup: CDR1 SQVTM, CDR2 ANQGSEA. V was clipped by 6 bases and J by 3 bases, with 20 bases between them. The CDR3 sequence is 15 residues long. CDR3 loop: CSVGPFCDYDTEAFF. For the CDR3, the DNA is TGCAGCGTCGGGCCGTTCTGTGATTATGACACTGAAGCTTTCTTT.

V and J are TRBV9 and TRBJ1-4; no firm D call. Between the trimmed V and J ends, which lost 0 bases and 1 base, there was a span of 10 bases. The length of the CDR3 is 16 residues. CDR1 is SGDLS and CDR2 is YYNGEE in the germline V gene. The CDR3 sequence: CASSVEGGRTNEKLFF. The CDR3 DNA is TGTGCCAGCAGCGTAGAAGGTGGGAGAACTAATGAAAAACTGTTTTTT. Full variable domain (outside the CDR3, taken from reference TRBV9 and TRBJ1-4): DSGVTQTPKHLITATGQRVTLRCSPRSGDLSVYWYQQSLDQGLQFLIQYYNGEERAKGNILERFSAQQFPDLHSELNLSSLELGDSALYFCASSVEGGRTNEKLFFGSGTQLSVL.

The J gene is TRBJ2-1, the V gene TRBV6-5; possibly TRBD2 for D (6 bases). Trimming shortened V by 0 bases and J by 5 bases, and 14 bases separated the two germline ends. This CDR3 spans 16 amino acids. Germline V gives CDR1 MNHEY, CDR2 SVGAGI. The CDR3 region is CASSYSFAGYDNEQFF. CDR3 in DNA: TGTGCCAGCAGTTACTCTTTTGCGGGATACGACAATGAGCAGTTCTTC.

The V call is TRBV10-3, the J call TRBJ1-2; D is undetermined. Germline CDR1 reads ENHRY; CDR2 reads SYGVKD. The CDR3 has 15 residues. The V and J ends lost 0 bases and 4 bases respectively, with 12 bases between them. This CDR3 is CAISESGLPAYGYTF. The CDR3 DNA reads TGTGCCATCAGTGAGTCCGGGTTACCGGCCTATGGCTACACCTTC.

The CDR3 DNA reads as TGTGCCAGCAGTTACGACAGGGTTAGGACTGAAGCTTTCTTT. This sequence encodes CASSYDRVRTEAFF. The rearrangement joins TRBV6-6 to TRBJ1-1, with TRBD1 matching 7 bases. The CDR3 is 14 residues long. The ends lost 2 bases at V and 5 bases at J; junction bases unmatched: 5. The germline V gene has CDR1 MNHNY and CDR2 SVGAGI (reference sequence).

This chain connects TRBV6-1 to TRBJ2-7, with TRBD2 identical over 13 bases. The CDR3 has 15 residues. V shed 4 bases and J 3 bases; nucleotides not matched to a gene: 3. Germline CDR1 is MNHNS and CDR2 is SASEGT. In nucleotides, the CDR3 is TGTGCCAGCAGTGTTAGGACTAGCGGGGGCTACGAGCAGTACTTC. It translates to CASSVRTSGGYEQYF.

CDR3 nucleotide sequence: TGTGCCACCAGCAGCCACCGGGACACAAAACGAGATACGCAGTATTTT. Translating it yields CATSSHRDTKRDTQYF. The gene calls are TRBV15 and TRBJ2-3; tentatively, D is TRBD1 (6 bases). V lost 3 bases and J 5 bases, leaving 18 bases between the germline ends. The CDR3 runs 16 residues. The germline CDR1 and CDR2 sequences are LNHNV and YYDKDF (reference sequence).

The rearrangement uses TRBV7-2 and TRBJ2-3; the D gene is possibly TRBD1 (6 bases). CDR1 is SGHTA, CDR2 FQGNSA, per germline. The V gene lost 1 base and the J gene lost 6 bases, with 14 bases spanning the gap. The CDR3 extends over 15 amino acids. CDR3 bases: TGTGCCAGCAGCTTAGACCCAGGGGTCTGGGATACGCAGTATTTT. It specifies CASSLDPGVWDTQYF.

This clone was counted once. The chain combines TRBV5-6 with TRBJ2-7; perhaps TRBD1 as D (6 bases). Trimming pared 4 bases from V and 3 bases from J, leaving 14 bases between. The CDR3 covers 14 residues. Germline values: CDR1 SGHDT, CDR2 YYEEEE. The CDR3 is CASSTRDNYYEQYF. In nucleotides, the CDR3 is TGTGCCAGCAGCACCCGGGACAACTACTACGAGCAGTACTTC.

The chain combines TRBV28 with TRBJ1-5; 7 bases map to TRBD1. The CDR3 length is 15 residues. Germline loops: CDR1 MDHEN, CDR2 SYDVKM. V gave up 7 bases and J gave up 2 bases; unmatched junction bases: 8. The CDR3 sequence: CASNGGDSGNQPQHF. The CDR3 DNA is TGTGCCAGCAACGGCGGGGACAGTGGCAATCAGCCCCAGCATTTT.

The chain links TRBV30 to TRBJ2-5; possible D gene TRBD2, 7 bases. CDR3 size: 15 residues. In germline, CDR1 is GTSNPN, CDR2 SVGIG (reference sequence). V dropped 1 base and J dropped 5 bases, with 17 bases sitting between them. The CDR3, as DNA: TGTGCCTGGAGTGCCGAGGGTGGGGGGGGCGAGACCCAGTACTTC. This translates into CAWSAEGGGGETQYF.

The chain uses TRBV5-5 and TRBJ1-6, with 7 nucleotides matching TRBD1. The CDR3 length is 16 residues. Germline values: CDR1 SGHKS, CDR2 YYEKEE (reference sequence). V was pared by 0 bases and J by 6 bases, with 6 bases of the junction left unmatched. The CDR3 DNA reads as TGTGCCAGCAGCTTGGAAGGGACAGCCTTTAATTCACCCCTCCACTTT. Translated, it gives CASSLEGTAFNSPLHF.

V usage is TRBV11-2 and J usage is TRBJ2-1; 9 bases are a match to TRBD2. The CDR3 has 15 residues. V lost 1 base, J lost 7 bases, and 5 bases stayed unmatched. Germline CDR1 reads SGHAT; CDR2 reads FQNNGV. DNA for the CDR3: TGTGCCAGCAGCTTAGTACGCGGGAGGGGGAATGAGCAGTTCTTC. This translates into CASSLVRGRGNEQFF.

A remark on this clone: Relative to the germline gene, one junction end is altered; a read error may explain this. This chain uses TRBV6-1 with TRBJ2-7; D unclear. CDR1 and CDR2 from the germline V gene are MNHNS and SASEGT. The CDR3 totals 11 residues. CDR3 amino acids: CASSERSSPTF. DNA for the CDR3: TGTGCCAGCAGTGAAAGGTCGAGCCCCACCTTC.

This clone appeared once. The chain uses TRBV29-1 and TRBJ2-3, with a weak D call TRBD2 (5 bases). The CDR3 contains 10 residues. CDR1 SQVTM and CDR2 ANQGSEA come from the germline V gene. The chain's CDR3 is CNPEGVTQYF. CDR3 coding DNA: TGCAATCCTGAGGGCGTTACGCAGTATTTT.

The chain has TRBV7-2 and TRBJ2-7; D is uncertain. V was clipped by 7 bases and J by 3 bases, with 13 bases between them. CDR1 is SGHTA and CDR2 is FQGNSA in the germline V gene. This CDR3 is 13 amino acids long. CDR3 sequence: CASTGDSFYEQYF. DNA for the CDR3: TGTGCCAGCACCGGAGATTCGTTCTACGAGCAGTACTTC.